This entry concerns a single TCR beta chain. Its antigen is currently unknown. Produced via immunoSEQ multiplex PCR; TCRdb's table is partial and in-frame only. The data hold about 73,000 clones, with almost 90% observed a single time. The record originates from a study of OX40 agonist ivuxolimab in advanced cancers. On the study more broadly: Prior therapy, whether anti-PD-1, anti-PD-L1 or anti-CTLA-4, was allowed, and 40% had some. The study's findings and limits: Normalized T-cell clonal expansion was also low in a subset of nonresponders. Averaged across samples, CD8+ T cells carried more expanded clones than CD4+ did.

Patients with autoimmune history or systemic immunosuppression were excluded. V was trimmed by 0 bases and J by 7 bases, leaving 19 bases between them. The CDR3 runs to 16 residues. The TCR comes from an adult with an advanced solid tumor such as melanoma, head and neck, liver or kidney cancer. This chain connects TRBV5-3 to TRBJ1-2; no reliable D call. TRBV5-3 is noted as an ORF with a role that remains uncertain. Source: CD4+ or CD8+ T cells sorted from blood, taken in a trial of the OX40 agonist ivuxolimab. CDR3 coding DNA: TGTGCCAGAAGCTTGGAGCACGTCCAGCCGAGAGCTGGCTACACCTTC. Its translation: CARSLEHVQPRAGYTF.